This T cell receptor beta chain stems from a study of blood T cells in healthy people across ages. Study-level findings and limits: TCR beta diversity was tightly associated with the proportion of naive T cells.

Sample-barcoded 5' priming and a J-beta primer mix drove a second PCR of roughly 6 to 12 cycles. From the 5' RACE reads, TCRdb called clonotypes with MiXCR, one entry per CDR3 protein. The repertoire has over a million distinct CDR3 sequences, roughly 43% of them found once; the top ten carry around 4%. V gave up 1 base and J gave up 1 base, with 8 bases separating them. Germline CDR1 is LNHDA and CDR2 is SQIVND (reference sequence). The CDR3 extends over 14 amino acids. This clonotype has just a few counts. Its target is not known. The sample was blood. This chain connects TRBV19 to TRBJ2-7; no definite D call. This clonotype originated in a young woman in good health. The CDR3 DNA sequence: TGTGCCAGTAGTATAGGGGCAGGTTCCTACGAGCAGTACTTC. Its translation: CASSIGAGSYEQYF.